A single sample is the source of the 13 T cell receptor beta chains below, sequenced in a study of neoadjuvant nivolumab and ipilimumab in lung cancer. Clones were read by immunoSEQ multiplex PCR, and TCRdb kept only the in-frame ones, dropping some. The sample shows some 7,000 clones, around four fifths of them seen only once. The sample consisted of tumor tissue, taken after neoadjuvant nivolumab, alone or with ipilimumab, at or shortly before surgery. The source is an adult with non-small cell lung cancer.

V usage is TRBV7-2 and J usage is TRBJ2-6; 10 bases are a match to TRBD1. CDR1 SGHTA and CDR2 FQGNSA come from the germline V gene. After removal of 5 bases from V and 15 bases from J, the junction contained 10 bases not matched to a gene. The CDR3 has 14 residues. In nucleotides, the CDR3 is TGTGCCAGCAGCGCCCGGGACAGGGGCGCCCCCCTGACTTTC. Its translation: CASSARDRGAPLTF.

This chain connects TRBV10-3 to TRBJ1-3, with D perhaps matching TRBD1 (5 bases). Trimming shortened V by 1 base and J by 2 bases, and 12 bases separated the two germline ends. CDR3 length: 16 amino acids. Looked up from germline, CDR1 is ENHRY and CDR2 is SYGVKD. CDR3 sequence (DNA): TGTGCCATCAGTGAGTTGCCTCCGGGGGCTGGAAACACCATATATTTT. Encoded protein: CAISELPPGAGNTIYF.

The rearrangement joins TRBV6-1 to TRBJ1-1; D gene ambiguous. Germline V CDR1 and CDR2: MNHNS, SASEGT. V dropped 5 bases and J dropped 10 bases, with 17 bases sitting between them. The CDR3 has 13 amino acids. The DNA of the CDR3 is TGTGCCAGCAGTCCCTCCGACCTCGCGGGAGCTTTCTTT. Translating it yields CASSPSDLAGAFF.

The chain employs TRBV18 and TRBJ1-1; D is unresolved. Germline lookup yields CDR1 KGHSH and CDR2 LQKENI. This CDR3 has 15 amino acids. Trimming removed 4 bases from V and 3 bases from J, with 15 bases in between. The CDR3 spells CASSRLSSSDTEAFF. CDR3 nucleotide sequence: TGTGCCAGCTCACGTCTGAGTTCTTCGGACACTGAAGCTTTCTTT.

This clone was recorded once. The chain employs TRBV18 and TRBJ1-5; TRBD1 might be the D (6 bases). This CDR3 has 15 residues. Between the trimmed V and J ends, which lost 3 bases and 4 bases, there was a span of 13 bases. Germline lookup yields CDR1 KGHSH and CDR2 LQKENI. The DNA of the CDR3 is TGTGCCAGCTCACCGGTGGACAGTGCGAATCAGCCCCAGCATTTT. Its protein product is CASSPVDSANQPQHF.

The chain is built from TRBV5-1 and TRBJ1-6; tentatively, D is TRBD1 (6 bases). From germline, CDR1 is SGHRS and CDR2 YFSETQ. V lost 0 bases and J lost 10, with 11 bases in between. CDR3 length equals 14 residues. CDR3 sequence reads: CASSLDKGGSPLHF. The CDR3 DNA is TGCGCCAGCAGCTTGGACAAAGGGGGGTCACCCCTCCACTTT.

This chain joins TRBV14 and TRBJ2-2; a weak D match, TRBD2 (5 bases). Germline assignment: CDR1 SGHDN and CDR2 FVKESK. Between the trimmed V and J ends, which lost 4 bases and 5 bases, there was a span of 14 bases. This CDR3 is 15 amino acids long. The CDR3: CASSLGGERTGELFF. The DNA of the CDR3 is TGTGCCAGCAGCCTCGGTGGGGAGAGAACCGGGGAGCTGTTTTTT.

In its sample, this clone is large (0.1 to 1%). The J gene is TRBJ2-1, the V gene TRBV29-1; D perhaps matches TRBD1 (5 bases). With 4 bases removed from V and 6 bases from J, the gap between germline ends came to 10 bases. Germline V gene sequence: CDR1 SQVTM, CDR2 ANQGSEA. The CDR3 loop spans 12 amino acids. The CDR3 coding sequence is TGCAGCGTTGTAAGACAGAGCAATGAGCAGTTCTTC. Translation gives CSVVRQSNEQFF.

The chain has TRBV7-6 and TRBJ2-4; TRBD1 might be the D (6 bases). The CDR3 loop spans 19 amino acids. V lost 5 bases and J lost 2, with 25 bases in between. Germline CDR1 reads SGHVS; CDR2 reads FNYEAQ. DNA of the CDR3: TGTGCCAGCAGCGCAGTAGTCGGACAGATAAAGACTTCCAAAAACATTCAGTACTTC. It encodes CASSAVVGQIKTSKNIQYF.

The chain combines TRBV5-4 with TRBJ2-2; 11 bases align to TRBD2. Germline trimming cut 2 bases from V and 5 bases from J; bases unmatched to any gene: 8. Germline-derived CDR1 and CDR2 are SGHNT and YYREEE (reference sequence). There are 17 residues in the CDR3. The CDR3, as DNA: TGTGCCAGCAGCTTTGGTAGCGGGGGGGCGAGGACCGGGGAGCTGTTTTTT. Translated: CASSFGSGGARTGELFF.

The chain links TRBV18 to TRBJ2-5; D may match TRBD1 or TRBD2 (5 bases each). CDR3 length: 15 residues. Germline V gene data show CDR1 as KGHSH and CDR2 as LQKENI. Trimming pared 2 bases from V and 1 base from J, leaving 11 bases between. This chain's CDR3 is CASSPARGFQETQYF. The CDR3 region has the DNA TGTGCCAGCTCACCAGCGAGGGGATTCCAAGAGACCCAGTACTTC.

This clone was counted between two and nine times. The genes are TRBV18 and TRBJ2-7; D is perhaps TRBD2 (6 bases). Germline CDR1 is KGHSH and CDR2 is LQKENI. The CDR3 totals 15 residues. V was clipped by 3 bases and J by 3 bases, with 15 bases between them. CDR3 sequence reads: CASSPAGGGDYEQYF. The CDR3 DNA reads TGTGCCAGCTCACCTGCCGGCGGAGGGGACTACGAGCAGTACTTC.

This chain links TRBV9 with TRBJ2-2, with 8 bases matching TRBD2. V was pared by 0 bases and J by 1 base, with 2 bases of the junction left unmatched. CDR1 and CDR2 (germline): SGDLS, YYNGEE. CDR3 length: 16 residues. The CDR3 reads CASSVVSGGNTGELFF. The DNA for the CDR3 is TGTGCCAGCAGCGTAGTCAGCGGGGGGAACACCGGGGAGCTGTTTTTT.